The 13 T cell receptor beta chains reported below all come from one sample, sequenced in a study of cytomegalovirus exposure and HLA in healthy donors. TCRdb keeps only in-frame clones here, not all; method: immunoSEQ multiplex PCR. The sample has 110,000 or so clones; around 82% are singletons. Source material: PBMCs. Receptor source: a woman in her late teens or twenties in good health and CMV-seronegative.

V gene TRBV7-3 combines with J gene TRBJ2-2, with D uncertain. The CDR3 is made up of 15 amino acids. The germline V and J ends were trimmed by 2 bases and 0 bases, with 7 bases remaining between them. The germline CDR1 and CDR2 sequences are SGHTA and FQGTGA. The CDR3 loop is CASSLYTANTGELFF. DNA for the CDR3: TGTGCCAGCAGCTTATACACAGCGAACACCGGGGAGCTGTTTTTT. Drawing the rest from reference TRBV7-3 and TRBJ2-2, the complete variable domain is GAGVSQTPSNKVTEKGKYVELRCDPISGHTALYWYRQSLGQGPEFLIYFQGTGAADDSGLPNDRFFAVRPEGSVSTLKIQRTERGDSAVYLCASSLYTANTGELFFGEGSRLTVL.

The CDR3 DNA follows: TGTGCCAGCAGTTTCGGGGGTGGGACCCAGTACTTC. Its translation is CASSFGGGTQYF. V gene TRBV6-5 combines with J gene TRBJ2-5; tentatively, D is TRBD2 (6 bases). Germline CDR1 reads MNHEY; CDR2 reads SVGAGI. Trimming cost V 4 bases and J 7 bases, with 10 bases left between them. The CDR3 totals 12 residues.

The CDR3 DNA reads as TGCAGCGTTGAGACTCGACAGGGTCTGAACACTGAAGCTTTCTTT. It encodes CSVETRQGLNTEAFF. The rearrangement links TRBV29-1 to TRBJ1-1; 7 positions agree with TRBD1. The CDR3 extends over 15 amino acids. Trimming took 3 bases from V and 0 from J; bases not matched to a gene: 7. Germline values: CDR1 SQVTM, CDR2 ANQGSEA.

The chain employs TRBV5-1 and TRBJ2-7; D gene unclear. V lost 0 bases and J 5 bases, leaving 12 bases between the germline ends. This CDR3 spans 14 amino acids. Germline CDR1 is SGHRS and CDR2 is YFSETQ. The CDR3 DNA reads TGCGCCAGCAGCTTGGGGTCTAACTTCCACGAGCAGTACTTC. Translating it yields CASSLGSNFHEQYF.

V is TRBV6-4 and J is TRBJ2-1, with 11 bases identical to TRBD2. J gave up 4 bases and V 2 bases, and 1 base lay outside the gene matches. Germline CDR1 is MRHNA and CDR2 is SNTAGT. There are 15 residues in the CDR3. CDR3 loop: CASSDRLAGYNEQFF. CDR3 nucleotides: TGTGCCAGCAGTGACCGACTAGCGGGGTACAATGAGCAGTTCTTC.

The V call is TRBV27, the J call TRBJ1-4; D is possibly TRBD1 (5 bases). This CDR3 is built from 15 residues. Trimming took off 2 bases at V and 7 bases at J, with 14 bases between the two ends. Germline loops: CDR1 MNHEY, CDR2 SMNVEV (reference sequence). CDR3: CASSLGEGRGEKLFF. CDR3 DNA sequence: TGTGCCAGCAGTTTAGGAGAGGGGCGGGGTGAAAAACTGTTTTTT.

The rearrangement uses TRBV27 and TRBJ1-2; 7 bases fit TRBD1. The trim removed 5 bases at V and 4 bases at J, leaving 4 bases unmatched. CDR3 length: 13 residues. Germline CDR1 is MNHEY and CDR2 is SMNVEV (reference sequence). The CDR3 protein is CASSPGQPYGYTF. The CDR3 bases are TGTGCCAGCAGTCCGGGACAGCCCTATGGCTACACCTTC.

V is TRBV4-1 and J is TRBJ1-5; no reliable D call. The CDR3 has 13 residues. Trimming shortened V by 4 bases and J by 6 bases, and 10 bases separated the two germline ends. Looked up from germline, CDR1 is MGHRA and CDR2 is YSYEKL. CDR3 sequence: CASSPRLGQPQHF. CDR3 nucleotide sequence: TGCGCCAGCAGCCCCCGACTGGGTCAGCCCCAGCATTTT.

This chain uses TRBV11-3 with TRBJ1-1, with 12 bases identical to TRBD1. The ends lost 8 bases at V and 11 bases at J; junction bases unmatched: 12. There are 14 residues in the CDR3. Germline V lookup: CDR1 SGHNT, CDR2 YENEEA. CDR3 DNA: TGTGCCAGCGCCGAGAGGGGGACAGGGGGCCCCGCTTTCTTT. This sequence encodes CASAERGTGGPAFF.

The chain has TRBV4-1 and TRBJ2-7, with a tentative D call TRBD1 (5 bases). The V and J ends lost 1 base and 1 base respectively, with 11 bases between them. CDR1 and CDR2 (germline): MGHRA, YSYEKL. The CDR3 has 15 residues. CDR3 nucleotides: TGCGCCAGCAGCCAAGGGTGGCAGGGATCCTACGAGCAGTACTTC. It yields the protein CASSQGWQGSYEQYF.

The table lists this clone with a count of one. The gene calls are TRBV7-5 and TRBJ2-2; TRBD2, the table's D call, was not compared with the DNA. TRBV7-5 is listed as a pseudogene. The CDR3 is 14 residues long. The CDR3 loop is CVRSPSSVTGELFF. Here the CDR3 DNA reads TGTGTCAGAAGCCCGAGTAGTGTTACCGGGGAGCTGTTTTTT.

The V gene is TRBV14, the J gene TRBJ2-5; 13 nucleotides agree with TRBD2. Losses at the gene ends were 5 bases for V and 4 bases for J; bases not matched to a gene: 4. The length of the CDR3 is 15 residues. The germline CDR1 and CDR2 sequences are SGHDN and FVKESK. In nucleotides, the CDR3 is TGTGCCAGCAGCGAACTAGCGGGGGGGCCAGAGACCCAGTACTTC. Amino acid sequence: CASSELAGGPETQYF.

This clone has only one observation. The V gene is TRBV5-1, the J gene TRBJ2-7; no reliable D call. V lost 0 bases, J lost 4 bases, and 11 bases lay in between. The CDR3 is 14 amino acids. Germline loops: CDR1 SGHRS, CDR2 YFSETQ. CDR3 bases: TGCGCCAGCAGCTTGGGGGCAGGTGATTACGAGCAGTACTTC. It specifies CASSLGAGDYEQYF.